Below, 14 T cell receptor beta chains from the same sample are listed, as sequenced in a study of blood T cell repertoires in COVID-19. Assay used: immunoSEQ multiplex PCR; TCRdb lists only in-frame clones, some missing. This sample has 310,000 or so clones, with around 88% found just once. Sequencing was performed on PBMCs or T cells enriched from blood (not recorded which). These receptors came from a middle-aged woman who had recovered from COVID-19.

The genes are TRBV9 and TRBJ1-2, with a weak D call TRBD1 (5 bases). CDR1 is SGDLS, CDR2 YYNGEE, per germline. This CDR3 is built from 13 residues. Trimming stripped 4 bases from V and 7 bases from J, with 14 bases between. The CDR3 region is CASSHHGGGGYTF. CDR3 DNA sequence: TGTGCCAGCAGCCATCACGGGGGTGGTGGCTACACCTTC.

This chain links TRBV12-3 or TRBV12-4 with TRBJ1-2, with 8 bases fitting TRBD1. The CDR3 is 13 residues long. The V segment lost 4 bases and the J segment 2 bases; nucleotides outside the gene matches: 0. CDR3 loop: CASSSGGNYGYTF. Written as DNA, the CDR3 is TGTGCCAGCAGTTCAGGGGGCAACTATGGCTACACCTTC.

This clone was counted ten times or more. V and J are TRBV4-3 and TRBJ2-3, with D possibly being TRBD2 (5 bases). CDR3 length equals 15 residues. In germline, CDR1 is LGHNA, CDR2 YSLEER. Trimming left V 4 bases short and J 1 base short, with 12 bases between. The CDR3 DNA reads TGCGCCAGCAGCCTTCAAGGGAGCGGCACAGATACGCAGTATTTT. This codes for CASSLQGSGTDTQYF.

The chain joins TRBV3-1 (or the pseudogene TRBV3-2) to TRBJ2-2; weak D call: TRBD2 (5 bases). V lost 6 bases to trimming and J lost 0 bases, with 8 bases between them. Looked up from germline, CDR1 is LGHDT and CDR2 is YNNKEL (reference sequence). This CDR3 spans 14 amino acids. The CDR3 region is CASREAANTGELFF. CDR3 sequence (DNA): TGTGCCAGCAGGGAGGCTGCGAACACCGGGGAGCTGTTTTTT.

The chain couples TRBV9 to TRBJ1-4; no definite D call. The CDR3 covers 16 residues. V lost 0 bases, J lost 0 bases, and 9 bases lay in between. CDR1 is SGDLS, CDR2 YYNGEE, per germline. The CDR3 region is CASSVGGPTTNEKLFF. The CDR3 region has the DNA TGTGCCAGCAGCGTAGGTGGGCCTACAACTAATGAAAAACTGTTTTTT. Full variable domain (missing parts from reference TRBV9 and TRBJ1-4): DSGVTQTPKHLITATGQRVTLRCSPRSGDLSVYWYQQSLDQGLQFLIQYYNGEERAKGNILERFSAQQFPDLHSELNLSSLELGDSALYFCASSVGGPTTNEKLFFGSGTQLSVL.

The gene calls are TRBV7-3 and TRBJ2-2; no reliable D call. Germline V CDR1 and CDR2: SGHTA, FQGTGA. Trimming pared 5 bases from V and 1 base from J, leaving 20 bases between. This CDR3 has 18 amino acids. The CDR3 DNA reads as TGTGCCAGCAGCCCCGCAGGTCTCGACCCTATGAACACCGGGGAGCTGTTTTTT. Protein sequence: CASSPAGLDPMNTGELFF. The complete variable domain, with remaining parts taken from reference TRBV7-3 and TRBJ2-2, reads GAGVSQTPSNKVTEKGKYVELRCDPISGHTALYWYRQSLGQGPEFLIYFQGTGAADDSGLPNDRFFAVRPEGSVSTLKIQRTERGDSAVYLCASSPAGLDPMNTGELFFGEGSRLTVL.

This sequence joins TRBV15 and TRBJ1-5; D is undetermined. Trimming left V 5 bases short and J 0 bases short, with 11 bases between. The CDR3 loop spans 15 amino acids. Germline CDR1 is LNHNV and CDR2 is YYDKDF (reference sequence). CDR3 amino acids: CATSEGLDSNQPQHF. DNA of the CDR3: TGTGCCACCAGCGAAGGACTGGATAGCAATCAGCCCCAGCATTTT.

The chain has TRBV10-3 and TRBJ2-3; D is unresolved. The length of the CDR3 is 14 residues. Germline CDR1 is ENHRY and CDR2 is SYGVKD. V lost 3 bases and J lost 2, with 9 bases in between. The CDR3 nucleotides are TGTGCCATCAGTGATGGGCCCTTCACAGATACGCAGTATTTT. Residues: CAISDGPFTDTQYF.

This chain joins TRBV5-1 and TRBJ2-7; possibly TRBD2 for D (6 bases). The CDR3 loop spans 15 amino acids. V dropped 4 bases and J dropped 6 bases, with 20 bases sitting between them. Germline V gene sequence: CDR1 SGHRS, CDR2 YFSETQ. DNA for the CDR3: TGCGCCAGCAGCGGAAACAGGCTATCCGGGGGCGAGCAGTACTTC. Translation: CASSGNRLSGGEQYF.

This chain joins TRBV7-2 and TRBJ2-2; the D gene is possibly TRBD1 (5 bases). V was cut by 5 bases and J by 10 bases, with 8 bases left in between. The CDR3 covers 11 residues. The germline CDR1 and CDR2 sequences are SGHTA and FQGNSA. The CDR3 here is CASSKGVELFF. CDR3 in DNA: TGTGCCAGCAGCAAAGGGGTGGAGCTGTTTTTT.

This rearrangement joins TRBV20-1 to TRBJ2-4; TRBD1 might be the D (6 bases). V was trimmed by 3 bases and J by 15 bases, leaving 27 bases between them. The CDR3 consists of 15 residues. The germline V gene has CDR1 DFQATT and CDR2 SNEGSKA (reference sequence). CDR3 bases: TGCAGTGCTAGTTCCCCAGGGGAAGGCGGCTGGCCCCCGTACTTC. Translated, it gives CSASSPGEGGWPPYF.

The chain joins TRBV28 to TRBJ1-4; TRBD1 matches at 7 bases. This CDR3 region has 15 residues. V lost 8 bases, J lost 5 bases, and 11 bases stayed unmatched. The germline V gene has CDR1 MDHEN and CDR2 SYDVKM. The CDR3 sequence is CASYTGVSGNEKLFF. CDR3 in DNA: TGTGCCAGCTACACAGGGGTTTCGGGAAATGAAAAACTGTTTTTT.

The V gene is TRBV19, the J gene TRBJ2-7, with 12 bases identical to TRBD2. This CDR3 spans 17 amino acids. Germline trimming cut 5 bases from V and 6 bases from J; bases unmatched to any gene: 14. The germline V gene has CDR1 LNHDA and CDR2 SQIVND (reference sequence). CDR3 loop: CASSPPFTGLAGSEQYF. In DNA form, the CDR3 reads TGTGCCAGTAGTCCACCCTTCACGGGACTAGCGGGTAGCGAGCAGTACTTC.

The chain recombines TRBV27 with TRBJ1-2; the match to TRBD1 covers 11 bases. V was clipped by 7 bases and J by 5 bases; unmatched bases: 12. Germline values: CDR1 MNHEY, CDR2 SMNVEV (reference sequence). The CDR3 is 16 residues long. CDR3 sequence (DNA): TGTGCCAGCAAATTCCTCCCCGGGACAGGGGGATATGGCTACACCTTC. Its protein product is CASKFLPGTGGYGYTF.